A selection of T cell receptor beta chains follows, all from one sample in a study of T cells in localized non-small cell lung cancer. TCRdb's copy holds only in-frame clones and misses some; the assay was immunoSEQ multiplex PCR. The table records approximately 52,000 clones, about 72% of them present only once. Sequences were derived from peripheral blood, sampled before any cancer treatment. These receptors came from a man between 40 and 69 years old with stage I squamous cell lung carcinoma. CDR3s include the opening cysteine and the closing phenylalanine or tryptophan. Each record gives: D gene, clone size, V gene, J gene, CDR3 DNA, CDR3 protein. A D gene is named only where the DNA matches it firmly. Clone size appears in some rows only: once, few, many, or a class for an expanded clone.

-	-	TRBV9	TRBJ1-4	TGTGCCAGCAGCGTAGAGTGGGATAATGAAAAACTGTTTTTT	CASSVEWDNEKLFF
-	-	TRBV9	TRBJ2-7	TGTGCCAGCAGCGTAGGTGTCAGCCCCTACGAGCAGTACTTC	CASSVGVSPYEQYF
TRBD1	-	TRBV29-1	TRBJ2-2	TGCAGCGTTGAAGGCAGGGGGACGACCGGGGAGCTGTTTTTT	CSVEGRGTTGELFF
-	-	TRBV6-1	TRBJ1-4	TGTGCCAGCAGTGAAAGGGGGGGGGCCCCACGCGAAAAACTGTTTTTT	CASSERGGAPREKLFF
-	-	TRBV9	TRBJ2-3	TGTGCCAGCAGCGTAAAGAGAGGGACTGGGAGGCGACTGGGCACAGATACGCAGTATTTT	CASSVKRGTGRRLGTDTQYF
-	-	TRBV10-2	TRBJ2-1	TGCGCCTTCTTCAGGGTTTGTGAGCAGTTCTTC	CAFFRVCEQFF
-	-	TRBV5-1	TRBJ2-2	TGCGCCAGCAGCCCGGGGGACAGAACCGGGGAGCTGTTTTTT	CASSPGDRTGELFF
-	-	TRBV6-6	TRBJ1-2	TGTGCCAGCAGGGACCCGGACCACGATTATGGCTACACCTTC	CASRDPDHDYGYTF
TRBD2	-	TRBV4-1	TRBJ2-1	TGCGCCAGCAGCCCCTTGGGGACTAGCACGTACATTACGTTCTTC	CASSPLGTSTYITFF
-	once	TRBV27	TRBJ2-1	TGTGCCAGCAGTTACGGCCTACAGGGGAGGGAGTTCTTC	CASSYGLQGREFF